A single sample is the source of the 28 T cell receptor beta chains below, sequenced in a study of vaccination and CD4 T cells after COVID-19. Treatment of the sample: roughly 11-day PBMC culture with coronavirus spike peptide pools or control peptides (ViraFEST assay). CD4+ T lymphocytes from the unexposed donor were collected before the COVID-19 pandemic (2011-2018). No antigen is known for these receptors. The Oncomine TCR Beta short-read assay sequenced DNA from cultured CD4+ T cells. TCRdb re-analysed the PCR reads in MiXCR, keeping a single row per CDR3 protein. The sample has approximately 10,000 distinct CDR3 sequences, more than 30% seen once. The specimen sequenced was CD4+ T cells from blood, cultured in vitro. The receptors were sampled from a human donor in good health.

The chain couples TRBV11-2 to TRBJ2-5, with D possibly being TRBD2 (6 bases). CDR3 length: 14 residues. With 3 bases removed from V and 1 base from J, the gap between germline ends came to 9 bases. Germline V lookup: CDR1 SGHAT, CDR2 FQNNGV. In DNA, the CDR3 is TGTGCCAGCAGCTTTCCGGGACTCCAAGAGACCCAGTACTTC. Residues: CASSFPGLQETQYF.

The CDR3 nucleotides read TGTGCCAGCAGACGGGACAGACGGGACAGCAATCAGCCCCAGCATTTT. Amino acids: CASRRDRRDSNQPQHF. This sequence joins TRBV6-1 and TRBJ1-5, with 7 bases lining up with TRBD1. The germline gives CDR1 MNHNS, CDR2 SASEGT. V shed 6 bases, J shed 1 base, and the junction held 9 bases outside the gene matches. This CDR3 is built from 16 residues.

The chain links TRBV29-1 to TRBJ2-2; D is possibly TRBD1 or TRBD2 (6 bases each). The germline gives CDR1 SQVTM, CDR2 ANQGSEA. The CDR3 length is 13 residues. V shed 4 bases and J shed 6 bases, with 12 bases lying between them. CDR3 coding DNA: TGCAGCGTTGTGAAGGGGGGCTCCGGGGAGCTGTTTTTT. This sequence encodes CSVVKGGSGELFF.

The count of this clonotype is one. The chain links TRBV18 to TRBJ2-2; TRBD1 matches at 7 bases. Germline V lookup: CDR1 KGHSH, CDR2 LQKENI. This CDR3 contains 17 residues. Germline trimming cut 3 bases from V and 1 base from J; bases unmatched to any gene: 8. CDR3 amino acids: CASSPVMWTGNTGELFF. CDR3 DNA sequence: TGTGCCAGCTCACCTGTAATGTGGACAGGGAACACCGGGGAGCTGTTTTTT.

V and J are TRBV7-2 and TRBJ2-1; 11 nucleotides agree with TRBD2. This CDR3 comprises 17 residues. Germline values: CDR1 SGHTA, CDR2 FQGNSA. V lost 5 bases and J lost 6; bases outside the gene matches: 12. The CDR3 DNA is TGTGCCAGCAGCCCCTTACTAGCGGGGGATTTCCTCAATGAGCAGTTCTTC. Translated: CASSPLLAGDFLNEQFF.

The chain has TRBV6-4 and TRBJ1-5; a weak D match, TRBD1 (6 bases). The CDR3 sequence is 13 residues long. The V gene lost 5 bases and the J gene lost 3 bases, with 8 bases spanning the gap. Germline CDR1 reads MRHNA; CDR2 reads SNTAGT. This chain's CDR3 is CASSSGANQPQHF. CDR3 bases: TGTGCCAGCAGTTCGGGGGCCAATCAGCCCCAGCATTTT.

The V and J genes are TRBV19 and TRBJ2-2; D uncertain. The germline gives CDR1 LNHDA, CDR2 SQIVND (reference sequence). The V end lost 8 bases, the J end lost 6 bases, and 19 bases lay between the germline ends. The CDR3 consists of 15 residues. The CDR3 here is CASSPNAQKSGELFF. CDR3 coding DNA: TGTGCCAGTTCACCTAACGCTCAGAAGTCCGGGGAGCTGTTTTTT. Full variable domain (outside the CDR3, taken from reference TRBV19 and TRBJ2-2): DGGITQSPKYLFRKEGQNVTLSCEQNLNHDAMYWYRQDPGQGLRLIYYSQIVNDFQKGDIAEGYSVSREKKESFPLTVTSAQKNPTAFYLCASSPNAQKSGELFFGEGSRLTVL.

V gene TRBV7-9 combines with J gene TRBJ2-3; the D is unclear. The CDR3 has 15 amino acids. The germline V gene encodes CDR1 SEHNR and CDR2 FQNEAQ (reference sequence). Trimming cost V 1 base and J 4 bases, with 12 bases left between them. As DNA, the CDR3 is TGTGCCAGCAGCTTAGTCAAAGGGCAGCCAGATACGCAGTATTTT. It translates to CASSLVKGQPDTQYF.

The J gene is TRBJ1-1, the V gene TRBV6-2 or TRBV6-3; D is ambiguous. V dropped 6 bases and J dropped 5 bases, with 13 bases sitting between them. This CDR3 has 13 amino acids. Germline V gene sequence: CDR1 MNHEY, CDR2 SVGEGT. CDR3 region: CASSINNPTEAFF. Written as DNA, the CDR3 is TGTGCCAGCAGCATAAATAACCCGACTGAAGCTTTCTTT.

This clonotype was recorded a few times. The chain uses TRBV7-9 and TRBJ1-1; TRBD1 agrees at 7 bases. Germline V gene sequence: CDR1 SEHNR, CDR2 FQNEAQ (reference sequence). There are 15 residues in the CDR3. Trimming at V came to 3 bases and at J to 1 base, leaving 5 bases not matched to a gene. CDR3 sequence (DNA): TGTGCCAGCAGCTTTGACGGGACAGCGAACACTGAAGCTTTCTTT. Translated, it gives CASSFDGTANTEAFF.

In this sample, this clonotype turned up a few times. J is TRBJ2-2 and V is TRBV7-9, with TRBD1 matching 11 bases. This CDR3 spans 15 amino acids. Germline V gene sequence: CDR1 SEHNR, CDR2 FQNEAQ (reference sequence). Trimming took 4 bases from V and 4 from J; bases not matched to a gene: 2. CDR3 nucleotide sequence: TGTGCCAGCAGCTGGGGACAGGGGGGCACCGGGGAGCTGTTTTTT. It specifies CASSWGQGGTGELFF.

The CDR3 bases are TGTGCCATCAGCCCAGGAAAACAGGGAGTTTTCGAGCAGTACTTC. Its protein is CAISPGKQGVFEQYF. This sequence joins TRBV10-3 and TRBJ2-7; perhaps TRBD1 as D (6 bases). Trimming took 6 bases from V and 6 from J, leaving 21 bases between them. The CDR3 extends over 15 amino acids. In germline, CDR1 is ENHRY, CDR2 SYGVKD.

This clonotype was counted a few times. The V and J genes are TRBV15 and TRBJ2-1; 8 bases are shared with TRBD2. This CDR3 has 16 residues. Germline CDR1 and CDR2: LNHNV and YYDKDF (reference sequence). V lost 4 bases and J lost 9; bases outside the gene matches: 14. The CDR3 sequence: CATSTAGPGRGSEQFF. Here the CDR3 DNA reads TGTGCCACCAGCACAGCGGGGCCCGGGAGGGGCAGTGAGCAGTTCTTC.

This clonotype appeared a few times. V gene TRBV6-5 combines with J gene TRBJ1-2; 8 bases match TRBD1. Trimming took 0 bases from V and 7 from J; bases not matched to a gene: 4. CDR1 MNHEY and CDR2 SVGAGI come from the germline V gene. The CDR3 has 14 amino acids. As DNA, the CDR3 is TGTGCCAGCAGTTACTCGAGTGACAGGGGTGGCTACACCTTC. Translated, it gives CASSYSSDRGGYTF.

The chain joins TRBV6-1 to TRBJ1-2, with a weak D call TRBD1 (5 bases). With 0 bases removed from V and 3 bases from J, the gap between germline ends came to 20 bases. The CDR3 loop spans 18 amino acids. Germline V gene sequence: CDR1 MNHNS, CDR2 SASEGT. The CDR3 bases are TGTGCCAGCAGTGAAGCGTACGTTTTCGGGGACTCGTACTATGGCTACACCTTC. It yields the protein CASSEAYVFGDSYYGYTF.

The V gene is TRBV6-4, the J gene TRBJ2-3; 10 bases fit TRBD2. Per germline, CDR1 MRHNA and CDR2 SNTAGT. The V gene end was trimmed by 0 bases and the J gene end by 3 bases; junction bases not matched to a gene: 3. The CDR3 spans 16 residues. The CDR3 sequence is CASSDSAGGPTDTQYF. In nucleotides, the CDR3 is TGTGCCAGCAGTGACTCAGCGGGGGGGCCGACAGATACGCAGTATTTT.

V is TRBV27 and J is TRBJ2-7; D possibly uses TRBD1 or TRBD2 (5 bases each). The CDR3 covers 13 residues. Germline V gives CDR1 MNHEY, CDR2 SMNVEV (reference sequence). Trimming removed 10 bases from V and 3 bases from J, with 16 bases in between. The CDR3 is CATMGPWDYEQYF. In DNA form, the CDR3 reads TGTGCCACCATGGGACCTTGGGACTACGAGCAGTACTTC.

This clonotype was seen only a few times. CDR3 sequence: CSARVAGGQGEQFF. For the CDR3, the DNA is TGCAGTGCTAGAGTAGCGGGGGGCCAGGGTGAGCAGTTCTTC. The chain employs TRBV20-1 and TRBJ2-1, with 10 bases aligning to TRBD2. Losses at the gene ends were 1 base for V and 9 bases for J; bases not matched to a gene: 6. From germline, CDR1 is DFQATT and CDR2 SNEGSKA (reference sequence). This CDR3 spans 14 amino acids.

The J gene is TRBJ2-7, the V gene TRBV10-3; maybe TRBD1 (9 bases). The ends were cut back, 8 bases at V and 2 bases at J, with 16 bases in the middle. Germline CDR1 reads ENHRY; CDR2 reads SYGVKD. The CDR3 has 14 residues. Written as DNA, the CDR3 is TGTGCCATCCACAGGGGGCGGGGGGCCTACGAGCAGTACTTC. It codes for CAIHRGRGAYEQYF.

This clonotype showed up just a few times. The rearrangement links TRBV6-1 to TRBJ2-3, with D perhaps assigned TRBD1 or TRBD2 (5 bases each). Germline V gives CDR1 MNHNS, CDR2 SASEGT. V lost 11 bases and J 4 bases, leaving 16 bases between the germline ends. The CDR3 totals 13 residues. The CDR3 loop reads CALSGGISDTQYF. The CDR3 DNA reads TGTGCCCTGAGTGGGGGAATATCAGATACGCAGTATTTT.

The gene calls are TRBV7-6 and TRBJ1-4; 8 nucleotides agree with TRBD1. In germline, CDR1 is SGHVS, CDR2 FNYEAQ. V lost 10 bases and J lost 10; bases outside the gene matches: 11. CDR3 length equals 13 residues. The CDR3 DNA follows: TGTGCCATTAGGACAGGGCAAGGGGGAAAACTGTTTTTT. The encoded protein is CAIRTGQGGKLFF.

CDR3 protein: CASSQGGGAYEQYF. CDR3 sequence (DNA): TGTGCCAGCAGCCAAGGTGGGGGGGCCTACGAGCAGTACTTC. J is TRBJ2-7 and V is TRBV14; 7 bases are shared with TRBD2. The V segment lost 1 base and the J segment 2 bases; nucleotides outside the gene matches: 2. CDR1 and CDR2 from the germline V gene are SGHDN and FVKESK. The CDR3 runs 14 residues. The full variable domain, its missing parts supplied by reference TRBV14 and TRBJ2-7, is EAGVTQFPSHSVIEKGQTVTLRCDPISGHDNLYWYRRVMGKEIKFLLHFVKESKQDESGMPNNRFLAERTGGTYSTLKVQPAELEDSGVYFCASSQGGGAYEQYFGPGTRLTVT.

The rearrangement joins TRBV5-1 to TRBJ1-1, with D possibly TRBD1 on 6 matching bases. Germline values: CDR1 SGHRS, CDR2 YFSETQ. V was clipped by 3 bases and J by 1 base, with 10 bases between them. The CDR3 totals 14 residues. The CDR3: CASSSGQPNTEAFF. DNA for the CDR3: TGCGCCAGCAGCTCGGGACAACCGAACACTGAAGCTTTCTTT.

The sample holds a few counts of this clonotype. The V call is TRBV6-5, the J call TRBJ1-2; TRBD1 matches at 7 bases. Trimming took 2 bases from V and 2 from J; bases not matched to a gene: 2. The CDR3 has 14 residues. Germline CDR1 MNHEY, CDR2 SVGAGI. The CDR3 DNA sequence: TGTGCCAGCAGTTACCCGGGACAGAACTATGGCTACACCTTC. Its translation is CASSYPGQNYGYTF.

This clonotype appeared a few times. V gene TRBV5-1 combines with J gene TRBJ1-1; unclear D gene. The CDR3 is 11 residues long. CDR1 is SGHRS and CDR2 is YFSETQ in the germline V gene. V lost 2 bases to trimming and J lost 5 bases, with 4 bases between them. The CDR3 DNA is TGCGCCAGCAGCTTACGAACTGAAGCTTTCTTT. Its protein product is CASSLRTEAFF.

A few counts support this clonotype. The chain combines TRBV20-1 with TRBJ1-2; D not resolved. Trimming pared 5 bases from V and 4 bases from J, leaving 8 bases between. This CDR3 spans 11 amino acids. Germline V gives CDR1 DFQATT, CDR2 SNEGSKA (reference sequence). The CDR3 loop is CSARSAYGYTF. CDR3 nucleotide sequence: TGCAGTGCTCGATCCGCCTATGGCTACACCTTC.

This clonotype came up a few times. In DNA form, the CDR3 reads TGTGCCAGCAGCTTAGATGGGACGTACAATCAGCCCCAGCATTTT. Its protein is CASSLDGTYNQPQHF. This chain links TRBV7-6 with TRBJ1-5, with D maybe TRBD1 (5 bases). CDR1 and CDR2 (germline): SGHVS, FNYEAQ. V dropped 1 base and J dropped 3 bases, with 10 bases sitting between them. This CDR3 contains 15 residues.

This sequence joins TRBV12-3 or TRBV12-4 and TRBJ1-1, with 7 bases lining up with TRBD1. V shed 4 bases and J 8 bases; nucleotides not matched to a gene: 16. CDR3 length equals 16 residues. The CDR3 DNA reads TGTGCCAGCAGTTACGCCGGGACAGCGTACCTCGAGGAAGCTTTCTTT. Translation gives CASSYAGTAYLEEAFF.